These 24 T cell receptor beta chains came from one sample sequenced in a study of blood T cell repertoires in COVID-19. Repertoires were generated with immunoSEQ multiplex PCR, while TCRdb's copy carries only in-frame clones and drops some. This sample carries approximately 120,000 clones, about 80% of them seen once, and the ten largest clones take 3.5% to 4%. The sample comprised peripheral blood. These TCRs come from a woman aged 50 to 60 with acute or convalescent COVID-19.

The rearrangement links TRBV5-5 to TRBJ1-1; D unclear. Germline CDR1 and CDR2: SGHKS and YYEKEE (reference sequence). The CDR3 sequence is 14 residues long. Trimming shortened V by 1 base and J by 3 bases, and 10 bases separated the two germline ends. The CDR3 DNA follows: TGTGCCAGCAGCTTGTACCGAGTAGACACTGAAGCTTTCTTT. Amino acid sequence: CASSLYRVDTEAFF.

This chain connects TRBV24-1 to TRBJ2-1; 12 bases map to TRBD1. The CDR3 length is 16 residues. CDR1 and CDR2 (germline): KGHDR, SFDVKD. Unmatched junction bases numbered 5, after V lost 4 bases and J lost 5 bases. The CDR3 DNA sequence: TGTGCCACCAGTGACCCCGGGACAGGGGGCCACAATGAGCAGTTCTTC. Residues: CATSDPGTGGHNEQFF.

The rearrangement uses TRBV7-8 and TRBJ2-6, with TRBD1 identical over 7 bases. Germline V gene data show CDR1 as SGHVS and CDR2 as FQNEAQ. This CDR3 spans 17 amino acids. The V segment lost 8 bases and the J segment 2 bases; nucleotides outside the gene matches: 12. The CDR3 DNA sequence: TGTGCCAGCGTTCCTCCAAAAAGGGGGCCTGGGGCCAACGTCCTGACTTTC. Amino acid sequence: CASVPPKRGPGANVLTF.

V usage is TRBV7-3 and J usage is TRBJ1-2, with D perhaps matching TRBD1 (5 bases). The V end lost 6 bases, the J end lost 4 bases, and 12 bases lay between the germline ends. The CDR3 is 13 residues long. CDR1 and CDR2 (germline): SGHTA, FQGTGA. CDR3 protein: CASRWGARYGYTF. CDR3 sequence (DNA): TGTGCCAGCAGATGGGGCGCCCGCTATGGCTACACCTTC.

This chain joins TRBV25-1 and TRBJ2-2; 7 bases map to TRBD1. V lost 3 bases to trimming and J lost 2 bases; unmatched junction nucleotides: 6. Germline V gene data show CDR1 as MGHDK and CDR2 as SYGVNS. The CDR3 runs 16 residues. The CDR3 region has the DNA TGTGCCAGCAGTGAGGCAGGGACAGTAAACACCGGGGAGCTGTTTTTT. This translates into CASSEAGTVNTGELFF.

Only a few counts were recorded for this clone. The rearrangement uses TRBV28 and TRBJ1-5; weak D call: TRBD1 (6 bases). V was trimmed by 5 bases and J by 6 bases, leaving 14 bases between them. The CDR3 is 14 residues long. Germline CDR1 and CDR2: MDHEN and SYDVKM. CDR3 sequence: CASSRNREGQPQHF. Written as DNA, the CDR3 is TGTGCCAGCAGTCGGAACAGGGAGGGTCAGCCCCAGCATTTT.

The chain has TRBV5-6 and TRBJ2-3; TRBD2 matches at 9 bases. Germline loops: CDR1 SGHDT, CDR2 YYEEEE. The V segment lost 9 bases and the J segment 0 bases; nucleotides outside the gene matches: 14. This CDR3 contains 17 residues. CDR3 DNA: TGTGCCACCTCGGAGCTAGCGGGGTATTCTAGCACAGATACGCAGTATTTT. It yields the protein CATSELAGYSSTDTQYF.

The chain couples TRBV19 to TRBJ2-1; a weak D match, TRBD1 (5 bases). Germline V lookup: CDR1 LNHDA, CDR2 SQIVND (reference sequence). The CDR3 length is 16 residues. The V end was cut by 2 bases, the J end by 0 bases, with 11 bases between. Here the CDR3 DNA reads TGTGCCAGTAGTATACCTGACAGAAGCTCCTACAATGAGCAGTTCTTC. Translation: CASSIPDRSSYNEQFF.

The CDR3 spells CASSHPQASYEQYF. The CDR3 nucleotides read TGTGCCAGTAGTCACCCCCAGGCGTCCTACGAGCAGTACTTC. This rearrangement joins TRBV19 to TRBJ2-7; D not certain. Germline CDR1 reads LNHDA; CDR2 reads SQIVND (reference sequence). This CDR3 has 14 residues. V lost 5 bases and J lost 1, with 12 bases in between.

Here the CDR3 DNA reads TGTGCCAGCAGTTTACAGGTGCATGAAAAACTGTTTTTT. This codes for CASSLQVHEKLFF. The chain joins TRBV6-2 or TRBV6-3 to TRBJ1-4; D is perhaps TRBD1 (5 bases). The CDR3 has 13 residues. CDR1 MNHEY and CDR2 SVGEGT come from the germline V gene. The V and J ends lost 4 bases and 6 bases respectively, with 9 bases between them.

This clone was picked up a small number of times. The chain combines TRBV20-1 with TRBJ1-1; D uncertain. The length of the CDR3 is 11 residues. The germline V and J ends were trimmed by 5 bases and 8 bases, with 12 bases remaining between them. Germline values: CDR1 DFQATT, CDR2 SNEGSKA (reference sequence). The CDR3: CSAGLLTEAFF. DNA for the CDR3: TGCAGTGCTGGACTGTTAACCGAAGCTTTCTTT.

The chain couples TRBV25-1 to TRBJ2-3; D uncertain. The V end lost 1 base, the J end lost 0 bases, and 8 bases lay between the germline ends. Germline V lookup: CDR1 MGHDK, CDR2 SYGVNS. The CDR3 has 15 residues. CDR3 region: CASSEFLYSTDTQYF. In nucleotides, the CDR3 is TGTGCCAGCAGTGAATTCTTATATAGCACAGATACGCAGTATTTT.

The J gene is TRBJ2-1, the V gene TRBV10-3; 11 bases agree with TRBD2. The CDR3 sequence is 14 residues long. CDR1 is ENHRY and CDR2 is SYGVKD in the germline V gene. The trim removed 7 bases at V and 3 bases at J, leaving 2 bases unmatched. The CDR3 loop reads CAITGTSGYNEQFF. CDR3 DNA: TGTGCCATCACCGGGACTAGCGGCTACAATGAGCAGTTCTTC.

This chain links TRBV6-5 with TRBJ2-5; 7 nucleotides match TRBD1. Germline CDR1 and CDR2: MNHEY and SVGAGI. The length of the CDR3 is 13 residues. V was pared by 6 bases and J by 2 bases, with 3 bases of the junction left unmatched. CDR3 DNA: TGTGCCAGCAGCGGGACAGAACAAGAGACCCAGTACTTC. Protein sequence: CASSGTEQETQYF.

This sequence joins TRBV10-3 and TRBJ2-1; 11 bases are shared with TRBD2. Germline values: CDR1 ENHRY, CDR2 SYGVKD. With 4 bases clipped from V and 8 bases from J, the junction kept 13 bases outside the gene matches. This CDR3 spans 17 amino acids. DNA of the CDR3: TGTGCCATCAGTGTCCCGGCTAGCGGGAGGTCTAACTATGAGCAGTTCTTC. The encoded protein is CAISVPASGRSNYEQFF.

V gene TRBV9 combines with J gene TRBJ1-1; D remains ambiguous. V was pared by 0 bases and J by 0 bases, with 6 bases between. Per the germline V gene, CDR1 is SGDLS and CDR2 is YYNGEE. This CDR3 has 14 residues. CDR3 DNA sequence: TGTGCCAGCAGCGTAGGAGGGATGAACACTGAAGCTTTCTTT. Translating gives CASSVGGMNTEAFF.

J is TRBJ2-1 and V is TRBV10-3, with 8 bases matching TRBD2. CDR1 and CDR2 from the germline V gene are ENHRY and SYGVKD. J gave up 6 bases and V 11 bases, and 15 bases lay outside the gene matches. This CDR3 comprises 15 residues. The CDR3 coding sequence is TGTGCCGTCCGGCCCTCGAGCGGGAGCCTCAATGAGCAGTTCTTC. Translated: CAVRPSSGSLNEQFF.

This chain links TRBV19 with TRBJ1-5, with 10 bases aligning to TRBD1. The CDR3 covers 15 residues. Unmatched junction bases numbered 4, after V lost 6 bases and J lost 2 bases. Germline V gene data show CDR1 as LNHDA and CDR2 as SQIVND (reference sequence). The CDR3 loop reads CASRGQGVGNQPQHF. The CDR3 DNA sequence: TGTGCCAGTAGAGGACAGGGGGTTGGCAATCAGCCCCAGCATTTT. Complete variable domain (other parts from reference TRBV19 and TRBJ1-5): DGGITQSPKYLFRKEGQNVTLSCEQNLNHDAMYWYRQDPGQGLRLIYYSQIVNDFQKGDIAEGYSVSREKKESFPLTVTSAQKNPTAFYLCASRGQGVGNQPQHFGDGTRLSIL.

The chain combines TRBV5-5 with TRBJ1-2, with D unresolved. The CDR3 totals 11 residues. Germline CDR1 reads SGHKS; CDR2 reads YYEKEE (reference sequence). V lost 4 bases and J lost 7, with 8 bases in between. The chain's CDR3 is CASSGLVGYTF. CDR3 bases: TGTGCCAGCAGCGGACTGGTTGGCTACACCTTC.

CDR3 protein: CAISDSVNTEAFF. The CDR3 nucleotides are TGTGCCATCAGTGACAGTGTCAACACTGAAGCTTTCTTT. The genes are TRBV10-3 and TRBJ1-1; D unresolved. The ends were cut back, 3 bases at V and 2 bases at J, with 7 bases in the middle. Germline V CDR1 and CDR2: ENHRY, SYGVKD. This CDR3 contains 13 residues.

This clone was counted a single time. The J gene is TRBJ2-2, the V gene TRBV5-1; 7 bases are a match to TRBD1. The V gene end was trimmed by 3 bases and the J gene end by 1 base; junction bases not matched to a gene: 3. Germline-derived CDR1 and CDR2 are SGHRS and YFSETQ. CDR3 size: 15 residues. The CDR3 nucleotides read TGCGCCAGCAGCTCAAGGACAGGGAACACCGGGGAGCTGTTTTTT. Translation gives CASSSRTGNTGELFF.

In its sample, this clone was seen a few times. V usage is TRBV11-2 and J usage is TRBJ2-2, with TRBD2 identical over 12 bases. CDR3 length equals 16 residues. CDR1 SGHAT and CDR2 FQNNGV come from the germline V gene. J gave up 3 bases and V 5 bases, and 4 bases lay outside the gene matches. The CDR3 sequence: CASSGGLAGYTGELFF. The CDR3 DNA reads TGTGCCAGCAGCGGGGGACTAGCGGGCTACACCGGGGAGCTGTTTTTT.

This clone is a singleton in its sample. V gene TRBV25-1 combines with J gene TRBJ2-1; 9 bases agree with TRBD2. V was pared by 2 bases and J by 9 bases, with 5 bases of the junction left unmatched. CDR3 length equals 14 residues. Germline-derived CDR1 and CDR2 are MGHDK and SYGVNS. The CDR3 bases are TGTGCCAGCAGTGAACGTAGCGGGAGTCTTGAGCAGTTCTTC. Translating gives CASSERSGSLEQFF.

This rearrangement joins TRBV27 to TRBJ1-6, with no clear D. V dropped 10 bases and J dropped 5 bases, with 15 bases sitting between them. Looked up from germline, CDR1 is MNHEY and CDR2 is SMNVEV (reference sequence). This CDR3 spans 14 amino acids. CDR3: CATSGGVDNSPLHF. CDR3 nucleotide sequence: TGTGCCACATCCGGCGGGGTCGATAATTCACCCCTCCACTTT.